The T cell receptor (beta chain) described here comes from a study of T-cell memory formation after mild COVID-19. The V gene lost 5 bases and the J gene lost 7 bases, with 26 bases spanning the gap. The CDR3 runs to 17 residues. Using its own MiXCR run on the 5' RACE reads, TCRdb lists one record per CDR3 protein. The table has 150,000 to 200,000 distinct CDR3 sequences, around a tenth seen once. The rearrangement uses TRBV12-3 or TRBV12-4 and TRBJ1-2, with D maybe TRBD1 (6 bases). The TCR was taken from a man younger than 30 who had mild COVID-19 (a few samples of this study predate the infection). Cell type and time point are not known. The specimen sequenced was PBMCs or a T cell subset sorted from them (not recorded which). CDR3 amino acids: CASSPRTARTKSFGYTF. CDR3 DNA sequence: TGTGCCAGCAGTCCACGGACAGCCCGTACCAAAAGTTTTGGCTACACCTTC.